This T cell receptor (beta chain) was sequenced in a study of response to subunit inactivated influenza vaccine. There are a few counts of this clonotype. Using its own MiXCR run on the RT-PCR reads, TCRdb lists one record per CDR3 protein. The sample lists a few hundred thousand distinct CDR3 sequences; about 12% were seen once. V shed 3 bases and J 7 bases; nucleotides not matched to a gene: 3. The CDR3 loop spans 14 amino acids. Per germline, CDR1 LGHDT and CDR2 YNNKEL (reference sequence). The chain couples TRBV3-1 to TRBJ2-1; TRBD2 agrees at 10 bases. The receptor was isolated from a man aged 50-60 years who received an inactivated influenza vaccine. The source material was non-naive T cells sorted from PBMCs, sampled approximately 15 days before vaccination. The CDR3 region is CASSHLAGVNEQFF. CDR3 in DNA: TGTGCCAGCAGCCATCTAGCGGGAGTAAATGAGCAGTTCTTC.